This T cell receptor beta chain was sequenced for a study of CD8 T cells in Susac syndrome. Trimming took off 4 bases at V and 5 bases at J, with 11 bases between the two ends. Germline CDR1 SQVTM, CDR2 ANQGSEA. There are 12 residues in the CDR3. From blood CD8+ and CD4+ T cells, the TCR beta chain was sequenced. Both CD4+ and CD8+ T cells were negatively isolated, and TEMRA cells underwent FACS enrichment. Comments on this clonotype: The antigen remains unidentified.

RNA was extracted with the RNeasy kit, and a quantity of roughly 0.45 to 1 ug was reverse transcribed using random hexamers. It was immunoSEQ multiplex PCR that amplified TCR beta CDR3 across 54 Vbeta and 13 Jbeta. From the immunoSEQ multiplex PCR reads, TCRdb called clonotypes with MiXCR, one entry per CDR3 protein. The repertoire holds around 170,000 distinct CDR3 sequences, 92% seen once, with approximately 0.082% in the top ten. Overall study findings and caveats: In its TCR sequencing and HLA analysis, the study acknowledged that the number of individuals was relatively small.

The sequence was collected from a human donor in good health. Source material: CD4+ T cells from PBMCs. V usage is TRBV29-1 and J usage is TRBJ2-5; D is uncertain. Here the CDR3 reads CSVALSRETQYF. The CDR3 DNA reads TGCAGCGTTGCTTTGAGTCGGGAGACCCAGTACTTC.